This entry features one TCR beta chain sequence. The method was immunoSEQ multiplex PCR; TCRdb's version includes in-frame clones alone and lacks a portion of them. Of 91,000 or so clones listed, around 84% are singletons. The entry originates in a study of blood T cell repertoires in COVID-19. The CDR3 covers 16 residues. In germline, CDR1 is ENHRY, CDR2 SYGVKD. Trimming removed 7 bases at V and 6 bases at J, with 19 bases between. The V and J genes are TRBV10-3 and TRBJ1-6, with D uncertain. The TCR comes from a woman aged 55 to 70 in a cohort sampled during active or convalescent COVID-19. Sequenced material: peripheral blood. CDR3 protein: CAITQATLRSNSPLHF. The CDR3 region has the DNA TGTGCCATCACCCAGGCGACCTTAAGAAGTAATTCACCCCTCCACTTT.